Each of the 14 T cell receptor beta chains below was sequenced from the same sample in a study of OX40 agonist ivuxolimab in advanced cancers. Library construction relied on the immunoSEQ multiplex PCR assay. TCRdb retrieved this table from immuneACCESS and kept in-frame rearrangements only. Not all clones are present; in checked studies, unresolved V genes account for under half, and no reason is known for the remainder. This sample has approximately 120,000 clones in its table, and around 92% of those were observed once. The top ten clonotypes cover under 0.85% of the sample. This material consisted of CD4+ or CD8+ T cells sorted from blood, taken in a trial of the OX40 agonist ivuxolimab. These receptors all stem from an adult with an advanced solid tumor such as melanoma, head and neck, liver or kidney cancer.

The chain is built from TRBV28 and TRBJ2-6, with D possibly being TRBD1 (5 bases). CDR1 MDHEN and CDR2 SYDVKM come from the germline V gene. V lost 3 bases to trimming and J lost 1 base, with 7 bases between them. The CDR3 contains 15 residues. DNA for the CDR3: TGTGCCAGCAGTTTTTCAGGGTCTGGGGCCAACGTCCTGACTTTC. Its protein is CASSFSGSGANVLTF.

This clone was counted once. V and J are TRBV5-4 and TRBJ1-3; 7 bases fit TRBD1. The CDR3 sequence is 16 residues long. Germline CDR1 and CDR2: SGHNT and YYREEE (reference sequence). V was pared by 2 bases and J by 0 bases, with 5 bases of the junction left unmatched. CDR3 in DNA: TGTGCCAGCAGCTTCCGACAGGGCCCCTCTGGAAACACCATATATTTT. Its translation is CASSFRQGPSGNTIYF.

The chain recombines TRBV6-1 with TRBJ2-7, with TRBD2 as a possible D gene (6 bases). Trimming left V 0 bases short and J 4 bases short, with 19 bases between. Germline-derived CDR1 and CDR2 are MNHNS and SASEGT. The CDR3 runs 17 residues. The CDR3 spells CASSEARGLVIRYEQYF. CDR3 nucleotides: TGTGCCAGCAGTGAAGCGCGGGGTCTAGTTATTCGTTACGAGCAGTACTTC.

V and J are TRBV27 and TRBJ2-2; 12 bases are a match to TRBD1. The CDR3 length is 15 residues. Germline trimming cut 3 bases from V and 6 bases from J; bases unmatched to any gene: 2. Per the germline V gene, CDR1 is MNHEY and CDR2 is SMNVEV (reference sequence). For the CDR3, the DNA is TGTGCCAGCAGTTTCCGGGACAGGGGGCCCGGGGAGCTGTTTTTT. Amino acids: CASSFRDRGPGELFF.

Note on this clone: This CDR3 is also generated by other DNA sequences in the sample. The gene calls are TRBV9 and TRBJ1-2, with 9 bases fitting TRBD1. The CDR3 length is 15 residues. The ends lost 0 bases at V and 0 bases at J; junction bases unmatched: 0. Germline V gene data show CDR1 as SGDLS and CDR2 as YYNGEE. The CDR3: CASSVGQGANYGYTF. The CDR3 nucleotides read TGTGCCAGCAGCGTAGGACAGGGGGCTAACTATGGCTACACCTTC.

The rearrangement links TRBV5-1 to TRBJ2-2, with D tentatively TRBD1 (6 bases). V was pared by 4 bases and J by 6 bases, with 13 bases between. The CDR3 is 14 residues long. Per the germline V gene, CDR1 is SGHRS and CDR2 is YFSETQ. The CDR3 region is CASSTQGTPGELFF. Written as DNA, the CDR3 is TGCGCCAGCAGCACACAGGGAACGCCCGGGGAGCTGTTTTTT.

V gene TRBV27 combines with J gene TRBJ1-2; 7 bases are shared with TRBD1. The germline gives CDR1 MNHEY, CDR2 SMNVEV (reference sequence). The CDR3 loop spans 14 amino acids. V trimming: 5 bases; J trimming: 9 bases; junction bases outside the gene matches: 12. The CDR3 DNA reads TGTGCCAGCAGTCCAGACAGGGTCCGGGGCCGCTACACCTTC. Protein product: CASSPDRVRGRYTF.

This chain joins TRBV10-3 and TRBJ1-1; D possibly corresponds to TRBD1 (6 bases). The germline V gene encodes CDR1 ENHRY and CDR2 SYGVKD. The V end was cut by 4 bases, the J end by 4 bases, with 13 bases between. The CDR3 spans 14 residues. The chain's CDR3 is CAISGTGMVTEAFF. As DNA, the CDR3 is TGTGCCATCAGTGGAACAGGGATGGTCACTGAAGCTTTCTTT.

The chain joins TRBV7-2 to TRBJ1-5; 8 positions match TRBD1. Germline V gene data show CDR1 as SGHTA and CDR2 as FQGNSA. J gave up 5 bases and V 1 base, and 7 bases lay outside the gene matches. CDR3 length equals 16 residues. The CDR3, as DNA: TGTGCCAGCAGCTTAGACCGGACAGGGCTTTATCAGCCCCAGCATTTT. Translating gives CASSLDRTGLYQPQHF.

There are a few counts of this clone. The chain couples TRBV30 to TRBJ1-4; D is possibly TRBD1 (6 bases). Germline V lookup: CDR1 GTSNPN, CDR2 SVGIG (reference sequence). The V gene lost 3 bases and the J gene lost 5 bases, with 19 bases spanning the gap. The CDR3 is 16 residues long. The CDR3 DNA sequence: TGTGCCTGGAGCCGGCAGGGGCTGAGGTCCAATGAAAAACTGTTTTTT. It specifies CAWSRQGLRSNEKLFF.

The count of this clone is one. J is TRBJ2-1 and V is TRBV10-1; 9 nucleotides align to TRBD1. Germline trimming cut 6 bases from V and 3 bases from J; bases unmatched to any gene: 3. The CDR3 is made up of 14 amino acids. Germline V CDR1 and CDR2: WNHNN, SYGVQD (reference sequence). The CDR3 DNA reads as TGCGCCAGCAGCCCGGACAGGGGCTACAATGAGCAGTTCTTC. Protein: CASSPDRGYNEQFF.

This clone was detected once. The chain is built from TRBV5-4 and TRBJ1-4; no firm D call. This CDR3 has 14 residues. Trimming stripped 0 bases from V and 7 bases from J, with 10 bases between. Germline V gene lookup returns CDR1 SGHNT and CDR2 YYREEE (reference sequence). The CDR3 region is CASSLGPFSEKLFF. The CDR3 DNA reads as TGTGCCAGCAGCTTGGGACCCTTTAGTGAAAAACTGTTTTTT. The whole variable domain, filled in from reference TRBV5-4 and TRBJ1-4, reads ETGVTQSPTHLIKTRGQQVTLRCSSQSGHNTVSWYQQALGQGPQFIFQYYREEENGRGNFPPRFSGLQFPNYSSELNVNALELDDSALYLCASSLGPFSEKLFFGSGTQLSVL.

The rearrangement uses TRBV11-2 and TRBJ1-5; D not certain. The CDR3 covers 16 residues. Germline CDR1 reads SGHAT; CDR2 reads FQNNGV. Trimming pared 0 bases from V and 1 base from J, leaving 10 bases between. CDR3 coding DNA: TGTGCCAGCAGCTTAGACGGGCCGGGGAGCAATCAGCCCCAGCATTTT. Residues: CASSLDGPGSNQPQHF.

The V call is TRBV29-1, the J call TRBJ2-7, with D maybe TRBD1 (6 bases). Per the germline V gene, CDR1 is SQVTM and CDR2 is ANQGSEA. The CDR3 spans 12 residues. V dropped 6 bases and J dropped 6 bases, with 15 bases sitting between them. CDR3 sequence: CSVGQHGAEQYF. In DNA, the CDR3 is TGCAGCGTCGGACAGCATGGCGCCGAGCAGTACTTC.